This passage covers 31 T cell receptor beta chains from one sample sequenced in a study of blood T cell repertoires in COVID-19. TCRdb's table, derived via immunoSEQ multiplex PCR, lists solely in-frame clones and lacks some. This table holds approximately 240,000 clones, about 80% found once. The material sequenced was peripheral blood. The receptors here all came from a woman aged 30 to 39 who had recovered from COVID-19.

The chain employs TRBV6-5 and TRBJ1-2; 9 positions agree with TRBD1. The junction had 5 bases not matched to a gene; V was cut back by 0 bases and J by 6 bases. Germline lookup yields CDR1 MNHEY and CDR2 SVGAGI. The CDR3 has 15 amino acids. The CDR3 bases are TGTGCCAGCAGTTACTCGACAGGGGGGATCGATGGCTACACCTTC. It translates to CASSYSTGGIDGYTF.

This clone was counted once. The chain recombines TRBV5-5 with TRBJ1-5; D uncertain. This CDR3 has 13 amino acids. The germline V gene encodes CDR1 SGHKS and CDR2 YYEKEE (reference sequence). Trimming pared 2 bases from V and 4 bases from J, leaving 7 bases between. Here the CDR3 reads CASSFGRNQPQHF. The CDR3 DNA sequence: TGTGCCAGCAGCTTTGGGCGAAATCAGCCCCAGCATTTT.

The chain employs TRBV11-2 and TRBJ2-3; 7 nucleotides align to TRBD2. The V segment lost 1 base and the J segment 0 bases; nucleotides outside the gene matches: 4. The CDR3 has 16 amino acids. From germline, CDR1 is SGHAT and CDR2 FQNNGV. The DNA for the CDR3 is TGTGCCAGCAGCTTAGGGGTTAGCGGGAGCACAGATACGCAGTATTTT. It translates to CASSLGVSGSTDTQYF.

This clone has just one count. This chain links TRBV5-6 with TRBJ2-5, with D possibly TRBD1 on 5 matching bases. Germline lookup yields CDR1 SGHDT and CDR2 YYEEEE. Trimming removed 0 bases from V and 5 bases from J, with 14 bases in between. This CDR3 has 15 amino acids. The CDR3 here is CASSLAQDRWETQYF. The CDR3 coding sequence is TGTGCCAGCAGCTTGGCACAGGATCGGTGGGAGACCCAGTACTTC.

This chain uses TRBV5-1 with TRBJ2-3; 10 bases are a match to TRBD2. V lost 4 bases, J lost 1 base, and 9 bases stayed unmatched. The length of the CDR3 is 17 residues. Germline CDR1 is SGHRS and CDR2 is YFSETQ. The DNA of the CDR3 is TGCGCCAGCAGCCGAAGCCCAGCGGGAGGGGGCACAGATACGCAGTATTTT. Its protein is CASSRSPAGGGTDTQYF.

The chain has TRBV2 and TRBJ2-1, with a possible D match to TRBD2 (6 bases). This CDR3 has 14 residues. V dropped 3 bases and J dropped 7 bases, with 13 bases sitting between them. In germline, CDR1 is SNHLY, CDR2 FYNNEI. CDR3 bases: TGTGCCAGCAGTGAGTTAGGAGGAGGGAATGAGCAGTTCTTC. Its protein product is CASSELGGGNEQFF. Combining the CDR3 with reference TRBV2 and TRBJ2-1 gives the whole variable domain EPEVTQTPSHQVTQMGQEVILRCVPISNHLYFYWYRQILGQKVEFLVSFYNNEISEKSEIFDDQFSVERPDGSNFTLKIRSTKLEDSAMYFCASSELGGGNEQFFGPGTRLTVL.

The count of this clone is one. J is TRBJ2-5 and V is TRBV6-6; D remains unclear. The CDR3 extends over 12 amino acids. Germline CDR1 is MNHNY and CDR2 is SVGAGI (reference sequence). V was cut by 5 bases and J by 1 base, with 5 bases left in between. CDR3 DNA: TGTGCCAGCAGTAGACTCCAAGAGACCCAGTACTTC. It specifies CASSRLQETQYF.

V gene TRBV7-3 combines with J gene TRBJ2-1, with D unresolved. Germline assignment: CDR1 SGHTA and CDR2 FQGTGA. The ends were cut back, 5 bases at V and 13 bases at J, with 15 bases in the middle. This CDR3 is built from 12 residues. The CDR3 sequence is CASSKDALVQFF. Written as DNA, the CDR3 is TGTGCCAGCAGCAAGGATGCCCTAGTTCAGTTCTTC. The full variable domain, with the rest looked up from reference TRBV7-3 and TRBJ2-1, is GAGVSQTPSNKVTEKGKYVELRCDPISGHTALYWYRQSLGQGPEFLIYFQGTGAADDSGLPNDRFFAVRPEGSVSTLKIQRTERGDSAVYLCASSKDALVQFFGPGTRLTVL.

This chain uses TRBV27 with TRBJ2-7; a possible D gene is TRBD1 (7 bases). The V gene's germline CDR1 is MNHEY and CDR2 SMNVEV (reference sequence). V shed 4 bases and J shed 3 bases, with 13 bases lying between them. The CDR3 runs 14 residues. This chain's CDR3 is CASSSQGEVYEQYF. The CDR3 DNA is TGTGCCAGCAGTTCGCAGGGGGAGGTCTACGAGCAGTACTTC.

The chain is built from TRBV29-1 and TRBJ2-7; the D gene is possibly TRBD2 (7 bases). The germline gives CDR1 SQVTM, CDR2 ANQGSEA. The germline V and J ends were trimmed by 6 bases and 2 bases, with 17 bases remaining between them. CDR3 length: 14 amino acids. In DNA, the CDR3 is TGCAGCGTATCAGAGGGAGGGGGGACCTACGAGCAGTACTTC. This sequence encodes CSVSEGGGTYEQYF.

The chain is built from TRBV12-2 and TRBJ2-3; the table's D call, TRBD2, was not checked against the DNA. TRBV12-2 is reported as a pseudogene. The length of the CDR3 is 16 residues. CDR3 protein: CASRLDGVRSTDTQYF. The CDR3 DNA reads TGTGCAAGTCGCTTAGACGGGGTCCGGAGCACAGATACGCAGTATTTT.

This sequence joins TRBV24-1 and TRBJ2-2; 7 positions agree with TRBD1. The CDR3 is 17 amino acids. The V gene's germline CDR1 is KGHDR and CDR2 SFDVKD. V gave up 2 bases and J gave up 5 bases; unmatched junction bases: 10. CDR3 region: CATSDSDRVLWTGELFF. In DNA, the CDR3 is TGTGCCACCAGTGATTCCGACAGGGTATTATGGACCGGGGAGCTGTTTTTT.

This chain joins TRBV13 and TRBJ1-4; TRBD1 matches 10 bases. CDR1 PRHDT and CDR2 FYEKMQ come from the germline V gene (reference sequence). The CDR3 runs to 16 residues. V dropped 4 bases and J dropped 7; count of bases not matched to a gene: 9. The CDR3 protein is CASSSNSGTGVEKLFF. The CDR3 nucleotides are TGTGCCAGCAGCTCCAACTCCGGGACAGGGGTTGAAAAACTGTTTTTT.

DNA for the CDR3: TGTGCCACGATGGAGGAAAATGAGCAGTTCTTC. Amino acids: CATMEENEQFF. The chain has TRBV24-1 and TRBJ2-1, with D tentatively TRBD2 (5 bases). V dropped 10 bases and J dropped 7 bases, with 10 bases sitting between them. The CDR3 is 11 amino acids. CDR1 and CDR2 from the germline V gene are KGHDR and SFDVKD.

The chain carries TRBV7-3 and TRBJ2-2, with 8 bases that match TRBD1. V lost 3 bases and J lost 1; bases outside the gene matches: 1. CDR1 is SGHTA, CDR2 FQGTGA, per germline. The CDR3 runs to 15 residues. CDR3 nucleotide sequence: TGTGCCAGCAGCTTGGGGACAGGGAACACCGGGGAGCTGTTTTTT. Translation gives CASSLGTGNTGELFF.

V usage is TRBV4-1 and J usage is TRBJ1-6, with a possible D match to TRBD1 (5 bases). Germline V CDR1 and CDR2: MGHRA, YSYEKL. V shed 5 bases and J shed 8 bases, with 10 bases lying between them. CDR3 length: 13 residues. CDR3 DNA sequence: TGCGCCAGCAGCGGCAGGGAAGATTCACCCCTCCACTTT. Translating gives CASSGREDSPLHF.

This clone has a single count. This rearrangement joins TRBV2 to TRBJ2-3, with 8 bases matching TRBD1. The CDR3 is made up of 13 amino acids. The trim removed 4 bases at V and 4 bases at J, leaving 1 base unmatched. Germline loops: CDR1 SNHLY, CDR2 FYNNEI. The CDR3 here is CASSGDRSDTQYF. The CDR3 nucleotides are TGTGCCAGCAGTGGGGACAGGTCAGATACGCAGTATTTT. Full variable domain (missing parts from reference TRBV2 and TRBJ2-3): EPEVTQTPSHQVTQMGQEVILRCVPISNHLYFYWYRQILGQKVEFLVSFYNNEISEKSEIFDDQFSVERPDGSNFTLKIRSTKLEDSAMYFCASSGDRSDTQYFGPGTRLTVL.

The V gene is TRBV14, the J gene TRBJ1-6, with D maybe TRBD1 (5 bases). CDR3 length: 17 amino acids. Germline V gene lookup returns CDR1 SGHDN and CDR2 FVKESK. V was clipped by 3 bases and J by 1 base, with 13 bases between them. CDR3: CASSQLGGDSYNSPLHF. CDR3 sequence (DNA): TGTGCCAGCAGCCAGCTTGGGGGGGATTCCTATAATTCACCCCTCCACTTT.

This clone was counted between two and nine times. V and J are TRBV3-1 (or the pseudogene TRBV3-2) and TRBJ2-7, with TRBD2 as a possible D gene (6 bases). This CDR3 is 15 amino acids long. V lost 4 bases and J 3 bases, leaving 16 bases between the germline ends. Germline V lookup: CDR1 LGHDT, CDR2 YNNKEL (reference sequence). The CDR3 reads CASSRPRDSIYEQYF. For the CDR3, the DNA is TGTGCCAGCAGCCGCCCCCGGGACTCCATCTACGAGCAGTACTTC.

The rearrangement links TRBV12-3 or TRBV12-4 to TRBJ1-5; D gene uncertain. Deletions cut 3 bases from V and 3 bases from J, with 6 bases between. The CDR3 length is 13 residues. CDR3 DNA: TGTGCCAGCAGTTTGCAGGCCAATCAGCCCCAGCATTTT. Its translation is CASSLQANQPQHF.

The rearrangement uses TRBV4-2 and TRBJ2-7; D may be TRBD2 (5 bases). Germline lookup yields CDR1 LGHNA and CDR2 YNFKEQ. V lost 1 base, J lost 0 bases, and 10 bases lay in between. There are 15 residues in the CDR3. CDR3 in DNA: TGTGCCAGCAGCCAAGCGGATAGCGACTCCTACGAGCAGTACTTC. Protein: CASSQADSDSYEQYF.

This chain joins TRBV7-3 and TRBJ1-2, with D perhaps TRBD1 (5 bases). The CDR3 has 13 residues. V lost 2 bases to trimming and J lost 8 bases, with 12 bases between them. In germline, CDR1 is SGHTA, CDR2 FQGTGA. CDR3 amino acids: CASSLAGPEGYTF. As DNA, the CDR3 is TGTGCCAGCAGCTTAGCGGGGCCGGAGGGCTACACCTTC.

The chain combines TRBV6-4 with TRBJ1-2; 9 nucleotides match TRBD1. CDR3 length: 13 amino acids. Germline V gene lookup returns CDR1 MRHNA and CDR2 SNTAGT. J gave up 7 bases and V 5 bases, and 5 bases lay outside the gene matches. CDR3: CASSPGTGFGYTF. The CDR3 DNA reads TGTGCCAGCAGTCCCGGGACAGGGTTTGGCTACACCTTC.

This clone was detected only a few times. The chain employs TRBV28 and TRBJ1-1; D ambiguous. The V end was cut by 5 bases, the J end by 2 bases, with 15 bases between. The CDR3 sequence is 15 residues long. Germline V gives CDR1 MDHEN, CDR2 SYDVKM. CDR3 DNA: TGTGCCAGCAGTCCGTTGGGAGGGCCCAACACTGAAGCTTTCTTT. Translated: CASSPLGGPNTEAFF.

CDR3 in DNA: TGTGCCAGCAGGTTGGGACAGGGATACGAGCAGTACTTC. This sequence encodes CASRLGQGYEQYF. This chain links TRBV12-3 or TRBV12-4 with TRBJ2-7, with 9 bases matching TRBD1. The CDR3 is 13 amino acids. The V gene end was trimmed by 6 bases and the J gene end by 4 bases; junction bases not matched to a gene: 4.

The chain uses TRBV19 and TRBJ1-1; 10 bases line up with TRBD1. The trim removed 6 bases at V and 7 bases at J, leaving 5 bases unmatched. Germline CDR1 is LNHDA and CDR2 is SQIVND (reference sequence). The CDR3 has 13 residues. The CDR3, as DNA: TGTGCCAGTAGGGGACAGGGGTTGTATGAAGCTTTCTTT. Translation gives CASRGQGLYEAFF. The full variable domain, rest sourced from reference TRBV19 and TRBJ1-1, is DGGITQSPKYLFRKEGQNVTLSCEQNLNHDAMYWYRQDPGQGLRLIYYSQIVNDFQKGDIAEGYSVSREKKESFPLTVTSAQKNPTAFYLCASRGQGLYEAFFGQGTRLTVV.

The chain uses TRBV7-3 and TRBJ2-5; 10 bases match TRBD2. Germline trimming cut 3 bases from V and 1 base from J; bases unmatched to any gene: 2. There are 15 residues in the CDR3. Germline V gene lookup returns CDR1 SGHTA and CDR2 FQGTGA. The CDR3 protein is CASSFLAGAQETQYF. CDR3 in DNA: TGTGCCAGCAGCTTCCTAGCGGGAGCCCAAGAGACCCAGTACTTC.

The CDR3 DNA sequence: TGTGCCAGCAGCGTCGGGACTTACCTATACCTCTCTGGGGCCAACGTCCTGACTTTC. Encoded protein: CASSVGTYLYLSGANVLTF. V is TRBV9 and J is TRBJ2-6, with D possibly being TRBD2 (6 bases). Deletions cut 2 bases from V and 0 bases from J, with 18 bases between. CDR1 is SGDLS and CDR2 is YYNGEE in the germline V gene. The CDR3 has 19 residues.

This chain links TRBV4-2 with TRBJ1-1; 7 bases align to TRBD1. The V and J ends lost 0 bases and 1 base, in that order; junction bases with no gene match: 14. The CDR3 length is 19 residues. Germline CDR1 reads LGHNA; CDR2 reads YNFKEQ. The CDR3 coding sequence is TGTGCCAGCAGCCAAGAAGTCCCCGCAGGGGGTATGGGGAACACTGAAGCTTTCTTT. Protein product: CASSQEVPAGGMGNTEAFF.

This clone was recorded only once. The V call is TRBV27, the J call TRBJ1-2; TRBD1 is a possible D gene (6 bases). Per germline, CDR1 MNHEY and CDR2 SMNVEV (reference sequence). V was trimmed by 6 bases and J by 4 bases, leaving 12 bases between them. CDR3 length: 13 amino acids. The CDR3 bases are TGTGCCAGCAGCACAGGGTTGAGCTATGGCTACACCTTC. Translation gives CASSTGLSYGYTF.

This sequence joins TRBV7-9 and TRBJ2-7; 11 nucleotides align to TRBD2. Germline CDR1 is SEHNR and CDR2 is FQNEAQ (reference sequence). This CDR3 region has 17 residues. Unmatched junction bases numbered 12, after V lost 6 bases and J lost 2 bases. The CDR3 DNA follows: TGTGCCAGCAGTTTGACTAGCGGGGCATCCCGGGCCTACGAGCAGTACTTC. It is translated as CASSLTSGASRAYEQYF.